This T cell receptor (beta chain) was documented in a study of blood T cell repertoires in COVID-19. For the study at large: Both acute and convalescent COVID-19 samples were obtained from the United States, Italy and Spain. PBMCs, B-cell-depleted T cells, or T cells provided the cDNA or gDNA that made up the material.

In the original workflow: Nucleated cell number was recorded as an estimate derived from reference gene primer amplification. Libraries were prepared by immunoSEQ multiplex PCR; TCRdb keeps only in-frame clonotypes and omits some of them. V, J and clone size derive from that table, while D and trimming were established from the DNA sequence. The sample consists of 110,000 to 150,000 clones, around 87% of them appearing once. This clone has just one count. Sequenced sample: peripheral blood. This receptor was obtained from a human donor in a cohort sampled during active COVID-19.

The CDR3 spells CASSQKETGVREKLFF. CDR3 nucleotide sequence: TGCGCCAGCAGTCAAAAGGAGACAGGGGTTCGGGAAAAACTGTTTTTT. The chain links TRBV23-1 to TRBJ1-4; TRBD1 agrees at 8 bases. TRBV23-1 is designated an ORF whose function remains uncertain. The V and J ends lost 2 bases and 8 bases, in that order; junction bases with no gene match: 10. This CDR3 contains 16 residues.